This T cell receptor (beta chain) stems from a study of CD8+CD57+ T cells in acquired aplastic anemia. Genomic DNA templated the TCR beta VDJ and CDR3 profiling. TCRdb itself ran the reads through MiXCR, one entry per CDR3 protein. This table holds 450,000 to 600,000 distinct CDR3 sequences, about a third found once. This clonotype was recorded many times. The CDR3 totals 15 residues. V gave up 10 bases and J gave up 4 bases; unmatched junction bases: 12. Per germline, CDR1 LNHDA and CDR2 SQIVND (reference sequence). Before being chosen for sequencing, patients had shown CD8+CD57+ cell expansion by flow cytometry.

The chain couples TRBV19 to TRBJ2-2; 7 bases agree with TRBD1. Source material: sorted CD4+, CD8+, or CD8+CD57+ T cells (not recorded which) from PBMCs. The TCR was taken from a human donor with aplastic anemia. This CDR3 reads CAIGQAKPSTGELFF. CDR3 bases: TGTGCCATAGGACAGGCCAAACCCTCCACCGGGGAGCTGTTTTTT. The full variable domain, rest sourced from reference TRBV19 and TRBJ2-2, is DGGITQSPKYLFRKEGQNVTLSCEQNLNHDAMYWYRQDPGQGLRLIYYSQIVNDFQKGDIAEGYSVSREKKESFPLTVTSAQKNPTAFYLCAIGQAKPSTGELFFGEGSRLTVL.